Listed here are 12 T cell receptor beta chains from one sample, sequenced in a study of control samples from healthy donors and cancer patients (dated by TCRdb to 2020 to 2022). The method was the immunoSEQ multiplex PCR assay. Sourced from immuneACCESS, this table was stored by TCRdb with only in-frame sequences that have V and J called. A share of the clones is absent; for the studies checked, an unresolved V gene accounts for under half, and the remainder has no known explanation. The sample records over 110,000 clones, more than 90% of which are singletons. The ten biggest clones cover 11% of the sample. The sample was blood. Receptor source: a man aged 25 to 45 in good health.

The chain couples TRBV19 to TRBJ1-1; perhaps TRBD1 as D (5 bases). Germline V lookup: CDR1 LNHDA, CDR2 SQIVND (reference sequence). V was clipped by 8 bases and J by 5 bases, with 18 bases between them. The CDR3 consists of 14 residues. This chain's CDR3 is CASAREGRWTEAFF. Here the CDR3 DNA reads TGTGCCAGTGCGCGAGAGGGGCGATGGACTGAAGCTTTCTTT.

The chain links TRBV6-4 to TRBJ2-3; D is unclear. This CDR3 is built from 13 residues. V dropped 4 bases and J dropped 2 bases, with 7 bases sitting between them. Germline V gene data show CDR1 as MRHNA and CDR2 as SNTAGT. The CDR3 bases are TGTGCCAGCAGTGTGGGCAACACAGATACGCAGTATTTT. Encoded protein: CASSVGNTDTQYF.

V usage is TRBV6-5 and J usage is TRBJ1-4, with D perhaps matching TRBD1 (5 bases). V dropped 7 bases and J dropped 7 bases, with 16 bases sitting between them. CDR1 and CDR2 (germline): MNHEY, SVGAGI. The CDR3 contains 14 residues. The CDR3 region is CASTRRGKSEKLFF. Written as DNA, the CDR3 is TGTGCCAGCACTAGGAGGGGAAAGAGTGAAAAACTGTTTTTT.

The chain recombines TRBV30 with TRBJ2-7; the D gene is possibly TRBD1 (5 bases). The CDR3 runs to 13 residues. Trimming cost V 2 bases and J 4 bases, with 12 bases left between them. Germline CDR1 and CDR2: GTSNPN and SVGIG (reference sequence). CDR3 coding DNA: TGTGCCTGGAGTCCCGGACACCAGTACGAGCAGTACTTC. Its translation is CAWSPGHQYEQYF.

V usage is TRBV3-1 (or the pseudogene TRBV3-2) and J usage is TRBJ2-7; D might be TRBD1 (5 bases). The CDR3 runs 15 residues. CDR1 LGHDT and CDR2 YNNKEL come from the germline V gene (reference sequence). Trimming removed 6 bases at V and 1 base at J, with 16 bases between. Here the CDR3 DNA reads TGTGCCAGCAGTCAACAGGCCTACCCGTCCTACGAGCAGTACTTC. It is translated as CASSQQAYPSYEQYF.

The chain has TRBV19 and TRBJ2-1; the D gene is possibly TRBD2 (6 bases). CDR3 size: 15 residues. Trimming cost V 1 base and J 9 bases, with 16 bases left between them. Germline assignment: CDR1 LNHDA and CDR2 SQIVND (reference sequence). This CDR3 is CASSIGRGRRSEQFF. The CDR3 bases are TGTGCCAGTAGTATAGGGCGGGGTCGACGGAGTGAGCAGTTCTTC.

The CDR3 nucleotides are TGCGCCAGCAGCTTGGGGGGCCCAGGGGCCGGGGAGCTGTTTTTT. It yields the protein CASSLGGPGAGELFF. The chain couples TRBV5-1 to TRBJ2-2; D might be TRBD1 (6 bases). There are 15 residues in the CDR3. V lost 0 bases to trimming and J lost 6 bases, with 12 bases between them. Per germline, CDR1 SGHRS and CDR2 YFSETQ.

The genes are TRBV11-2 and TRBJ2-5; no clear D gene. The V and J ends lost 3 bases and 5 bases respectively, with 16 bases between them. The germline gives CDR1 SGHAT, CDR2 FQNNGV. The CDR3 totals 15 residues. CDR3 protein: CASSFTITGEETQYF. The CDR3 nucleotides read TGTGCCAGCAGCTTCACGATCACGGGTGAGGAGACCCAGTACTTC.

The CDR3 bases are TGTGCCAGTAGTCAATTTCCCGGGACAGGGGGTGAAGCTTTCTTT. This codes for CASSQFPGTGGEAFF. This chain joins TRBV19 and TRBJ1-1, with 11 bases fitting TRBD1. This CDR3 region has 15 residues. CDR1 and CDR2 from the germline V gene are LNHDA and SQIVND (reference sequence). The ends lost 5 bases at V and 7 bases at J; junction bases unmatched: 9.

The chain links TRBV6-6 to TRBJ2-1; the match to TRBD2 covers 11 bases. Trimming removed 5 bases from V and 6 bases from J; junction bases left unmatched: 15. The CDR3 is 18 residues long. CDR1 and CDR2 from the germline V gene are MNHNY and SVGAGI (reference sequence). In DNA form, the CDR3 reads TGTGCCAGCAGTCCGATAGCGGGAGGGCCCGAAACGGGCAATGAGCAGTTCTTC. Its protein product is CASSPIAGGPETGNEQFF.

The chain is built from TRBV7-9 and TRBJ2-5; a possible D gene is TRBD1 (6 bases). The CDR3 totals 15 residues. The V gene lost 1 base and the J gene lost 7 bases, with 16 bases spanning the gap. Germline CDR1 and CDR2: SEHNR and FQNEAQ (reference sequence). Written as DNA, the CDR3 is TGTGCCAGCAGCTTAGATTCCAGGGGCTCGGCGACCCAGTACTTC. Translation gives CASSLDSRGSATQYF.

This chain connects TRBV7-2 to TRBJ1-3; D gene unclear. The V gene lost 1 base and the J gene lost 4 bases, with 5 bases spanning the gap. CDR3 size: 13 residues. Germline V gene lookup returns CDR1 SGHTA and CDR2 FQGNSA. The CDR3 coding sequence is TGTGCCAGCAGCTTAGAAGCGGGAAACACCATATATTTT. Protein product: CASSLEAGNTIYF.